This T cell receptor beta chain was documented in a study of shared clonotypes between healthy human individuals. About this clone itself: No antigen is known for it.

V lost 4 bases and J lost 0, with 7 bases in between. Germline CDR1 reads SGDLS; CDR2 reads YYNGEE. CDR3 size: 13 residues. Loaded into unsorted PBMC replicate PCRs was 300 ng DNA, about 30,000 T cell genomes. Repertoires were generated with immunoSEQ multiplex PCR, while TCRdb's copy carries only in-frame clones and drops some. There are approximately 500,000 clones in the sample; over 60% occur only once, and around 13% lies in the top ten. Whole-study results and caveats: Genetic and exposure-history diversity was limited by the few donors.

The chain couples TRBV9 to TRBJ1-2; D call uncertain. Sequenced material: PBMCs. This sequence originates from a woman aged 35 to 49 in good health. Some clones in this sample may be carry-over from other donors' samples. The CDR3 loop reads CASSPPSNYGYTF. The CDR3 DNA reads TGTGCCAGCAGCCCGCCTTCTAACTATGGCTACACCTTC.